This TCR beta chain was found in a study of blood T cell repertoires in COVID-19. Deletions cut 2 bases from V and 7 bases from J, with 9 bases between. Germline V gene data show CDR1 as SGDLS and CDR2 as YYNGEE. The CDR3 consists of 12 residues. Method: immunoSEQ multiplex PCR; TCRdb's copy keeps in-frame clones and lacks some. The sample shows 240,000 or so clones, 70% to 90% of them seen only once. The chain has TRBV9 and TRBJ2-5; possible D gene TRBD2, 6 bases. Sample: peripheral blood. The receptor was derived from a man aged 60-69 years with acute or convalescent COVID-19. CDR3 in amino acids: CASSVAGGTQYF. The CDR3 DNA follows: TGTGCCAGCAGCGTGGCCGGGGGGACCCAGTACTTC.